The present entry profiles one T cell receptor beta chain with its context. The clone's antigen remains unknown. Per-base qualities were not stored, and no clone one base away is much larger. The CDR3 regions of human TCRbeta chains were analyzed by immunosequencing. Turning to the authors' computational methods: TCRs in the repertoires were compared against a reference library of SARS-CoV-2-specific TCRs that had been generated with the MIRA antigen-specificity platform. Breadth was defined as the fraction of unique TCRs that were SARS-CoV-2-associated, and depth was defined as the fraction of total T cells that were SARS-CoV-2-associated. Using the MIRA data, each spike-specific TCR was assigned both to the spike region to which the TCR was reactive and to a CD4 or CD8 class. Log10-transformed breadth and depth values were compared by one-way ANOVA with Sidak's multiple comparisons tests. Held by TCRdb, this immuneACCESS table contains in-frame sequences only and omits some clones. Under half of the omission traces to an unresolved V gene where checked; the cause of the rest is unknown. The V and J calls and clone size were taken over from that table, and D and trimming were inferred from the DNA. This sample gives 110,000 to 150,000 clones in total; roughly 93% of them show up just once. About 1.9% of the sample lies in the top ten.

Via the germline V gene (reference sequence), CDR1 is SGHNT and CDR2 YYREEE. V is pared back by 0 bases and J by 0 bases, with 6 bases lying between the germline termini. Inclusive of the bounding cysteine and phenylalanine, the CDR3 is 14 residues long. Only CDR3 DNA is held: 42 bases, read in frame from base 1. The source of the sample is a study of T cell responses to AZD1222 COVID-19 vaccine (dated by TCRdb to the early 2020s). Turning to the overall study: TCR sequencing covered approximately 230 trial participants: 207 given two doses of AZD1222 and 26 given two doses of MenACWY control vaccine. Trial participants were enrolled by age into 18-55, 56-69 and 70-plus year subgroups, with around 150, 28 and 57 TCR-sequenced participants respectively.

What the research found in general, with its limitations: Participants were mostly white British, with more females than males. The authors suggested clonal diversity may have been underestimated. Epitopes outside the regions mutated in the B.1.351 and B.1.1.7 variants were reportedly recognized by nearly half of the unique spike-specific TCRs. In the small 56-69-year group, the increase in depth fell short of significance, most likely because of low power. Because no day 14 peak-response samples were available, repertoires were characterized only after the peak T cell response. After two AZD1222 doses, spike-specific TCR breadth and depth were significantly higher than at day 0 and than in MenACWY recipients. Conclusions about previously exposed vaccinees were limited because only six AZD1222 recipients were SARS-CoV-2 seropositive at baseline. Vaccine-associated CD4 TCRs spanned the whole spike protein, with dominant responses in regions 160-218 and 743-854.

The sample's time point label, decoded: about 28 days (+/-7) after the second vaccine dose. AZD1222 recipients given second doses at about 4 weeks or at about 12 weeks were pooled, since spike-specific TCR depth and breadth were not found to differ between the two schedules. The vaccinee samples were drawn from two UK trials, COV001 and COV002, one of which was a single-blind randomized controlled phase 2/3 trial testing AZD1222 (ChAdOx1 nCoV-19) in healthy adults. For TCRbeta chain sequencing, PBMC samples from trial participants were taken at day 0 and at day 28 after the second dose. Recombination connected TRBV5-4 to TRBJ1-1; the D gene cannot be named for sure. Sequenced here: peripheral blood, sampled 28 days after the second AZD1222 dose. This receptor was taken from an adult who received the AZD1222 COVID-19 vaccine. The CDR3 is CASSLGHLNTEAFF. DNA sequence: TGTGCCAGCAGCTTGGGACACCTGAACACTGAAGCTTTCTTT.